This is a list of T cell receptor beta chains from one sample in a study of cytomegalovirus exposure and HLA in healthy donors. Here immunoSEQ multiplex PCR was the method, and the copy in TCRdb shows in-frame clones only, minus some. The sample carries roughly 250,000 clones, under 90% recorded once. The sequencing input was PBMCs. All receptors derive from a girl between 2 and 10 years old in good health and CMV-seronegative. Each CDR3 is given with its conserved first and last residue. The D gene is left open where the match is weak. Where a row states a size, it is once, few, many or the class of an expanded clone; other rows omit it.

TRBD2	TRBJ2-1	TRBV27	-	CASNERTSAYNEQFF	TGTGCCAGCAATGAAAGGACTAGCGCATACAATGAGCAGTTCTTC
-	TRBJ1-4	TRBV6-5	-	CASRAPYATNEKLFF	TGTGCCAGCAGGGCCCCTTATGCAACTAATGAAAAACTGTTTTTT
TRBD1	TRBJ1-6	TRBV10-3	-	CAISGAGGNSPLHF	TGTGCCATCAGTGGGGCAGGGGGTAATTCACCCCTCCACTTT
-	TRBJ2-7	TRBV6-1	-	CASSGFRAHEQYF	TGTGCCAGCAGTGGATTCAGGGCCCACGAGCAGTACTTC
-	TRBJ2-3	TRBV7-6	few	CASSGGGGTDTQYF	TGTGCCAGCAGTGGGGGAGGAGGTACAGATACGCAGTATTTT
TRBD1	TRBJ2-7	TRBV4-1	-	CASSAGTGYEQYF	TGCGCCAGCAGCGCCGGGACAGGGTACGAGCAGTACTTC
TRBD1	TRBJ2-5	TRBV19	-	CASNQQGFQETQYF	TGTGCCAGTAACCAACAGGGGTTTCAAGAGACCCAGTACTTC
-	TRBJ2-7	TRBV27	once	CASSFRASYEQYF	TGTGCCAGCAGTTTCAGGGCGTCCTACGAGCAGTACTTC
-	TRBJ1-1	TRBV25-1	once	CASSPQGNTEAFF	TGTGCCAGCAGTCCCCAGGGGAACACTGAAGCTTTCTTT
-	TRBJ2-3	TRBV29-1	once	CSVGLGLTLSTDTQYF	TGCAGCGTTGGGCTAGGTTTGACCCTCAGCACAGATACGCAGTATTTT
-	TRBJ2-7	TRBV5-1	-	CASSLAGGSRYWQYF	TGCGCCAGCAGCTTGGCTGGGGGCTCCCGTTATTGGCAGTACTTC
-	TRBJ1-2	TRBV9	-	CASSVDPRTNQFPYGYTF	TGTGCCAGCAGCGTAGATCCCCGGACAAACCAGTTCCCATATGGCTACACCTTC
TRBD1	TRBJ1-5	TRBV28	-	CASSPSRTGASQPQHF	TGTGCCAGCAGTCCTTCGAGAACAGGGGCAAGTCAGCCCCAGCATTTT
TRBD1	TRBJ2-3	TRBV7-2	once	CASSFSRTTGGQYF	TGTGCCAGCAGCTTCAGCCGTACTACAGGGGGTCAGTATTTT
TRBD1	TRBJ1-6	TRBV7-2	-	CASSPRDRDSPLHF	TGTGCCAGCAGCCCCCGGGACAGGGATTCACCCCTCCACTTT
TRBD1	TRBJ1-4	TRBV6-4	-	CASSVPGGCNEKLFF	TGTGCCAGCAGTGTCCCAGGGGGCTGTAATGAAAAACTGTTTTTT
TRBD1	TRBJ1-5	TRBV9	-	CASSLTGGVYQPQHF	TGTGCCAGCAGCTTAACAGGGGGCGTCTATCAGCCCCAGCATTTT
-	TRBJ2-3	TRBV10-3	once	CAISPSTDTQYF	TGTGCCATCAGTCCTAGCACAGATACGCAGTATTTT
-	TRBJ1-5	TRBV5-4	-	CASSPGPGSNQPQHF	TGTGCCAGCAGCCCGGGTCCAGGGAGCAATCAGCCCCAGCATTTT
-	TRBJ1-1	TRBV29-1	-	CSAITGNTEAFF	TGCAGCGCCATTACAGGGAACACTGAAGCTTTCTTT
TRBD1	TRBJ1-2	TRBV23-1	-	CASTEWGDRGRNYGYTF	TGCGCCAGCACAGAGTGGGGCGACAGGGGGCGAAACTATGGCTACACCTTC
-	TRBJ1-4	TRBV5-1	-	CASSLGQVVNEKLFF	TGCGCCAGCAGCTTGGGCCAGGTTGTCAACGAAAAACTGTTTTTT
TRBD1	TRBJ1-2	TRBV4-2	-	CASSQESGQGLNLYGYTF	TGTGCCAGCAGCCAAGAAAGCGGACAGGGGCTCAACCTCTATGGCTACACCTTC
-	TRBJ1-2	TRBV4-1	-	CASSQTEGSRGIGYGYTF	TGCGCCAGCAGCCAAACAGAGGGATCAAGGGGGATTGGGTATGGCTACACCTTC
-	TRBJ2-7	TRBV27	once	CASSRSQNGDYEQYF	TGTGCCAGCAGTCGCTCGCAGAACGGAGACTACGAGCAGTACTTC
TRBD1	TRBJ2-2	TRBV27	once	CASGGQGWTGELFF	TGTGCCAGCGGAGGACAGGGTTGGACCGGGGAGCTGTTTTTT
TRBD1	TRBJ1-5	TRBV28	once	CASSRAGTGDNQPQHF	TGTGCCAGCAGTAGAGCCGGGACAGGGGACAATCAGCCCCAGCATTTT
-	TRBJ2-3	TRBV14	-	CASSQLLEGTDTQYF	TGTGCCAGCAGCCAGCTGCTCGAGGGCACAGATACGCAGTATTTT
-	TRBJ2-7	TRBV30	once	CAWRGSSYEQYF	TGTGCCTGGAGAGGGAGTTCCTACGAGCAGTACTTC
TRBD1	TRBJ1-6	TRBV5-1	once	CASSPGTGQSPLHF	TGCGCCAGCAGCCCCGGGACAGGGCAATCACCCCTCCACTTT
-	TRBJ1-6	TRBV9	few	CASSVEQGPNSPLHF	TGTGCCAGCAGCGTAGAGCAGGGTCCAAATTCACCCCTCCACTTT
-	TRBJ1-6	TRBV30	-	CAWSLGLSSPLHF	TGTGCCTGGAGTCTCGGGTTGAGTTCACCCCTCCACTTT
TRBD1	TRBJ2-1	TRBV19	-	CASSRQGASSIYNEQFF	TGTGCCAGTAGTAGACAGGGGGCCTCAAGCATCTACAATGAGCAGTTCTTC
TRBD2	TRBJ2-1	TRBV4-2	-	CASSQTGLAGTNEQFF	TGTGCCAGCAGCCAGACGGGACTAGCGGGAACCAATGAGCAGTTCTTC
TRBD2	TRBJ2-7	TRBV6-5	-	CASSYSSGRSYEQYF	TGTGCCAGCAGTTACTCCAGCGGGAGAAGCTACGAGCAGTACTTC
-	TRBJ1-5	TRBV30	-	CAWSAARGNQPQHF	TGTGCCTGGAGTGCCGCCAGGGGCAATCAGCCCCAGCATTTT
-	TRBJ1-1	TRBV9	-	CASSVDGQTDTEAFF	TGTGCCAGCAGCGTAGACGGACAAACGGACACTGAAGCTTTCTTT
-	TRBJ2-3	TRBV2	-	CASSEVYRDSDTQYF	TGTGCCAGCAGTGAAGTTTACAGGGATTCAGATACGCAGTATTTT
-	TRBJ2-1	TRBV5-1	once	CASRKQGSGEQFF	TGCGCCAGCAGGAAGCAGGGGAGTGGTGAGCAGTTCTTC
-	TRBJ1-2	TRBV9	-	CASSVNQVANYGYTF	TGTGCCAGCAGCGTCAATCAGGTAGCTAACTATGGCTACACCTTC
-	TRBJ2-7	TRBV7-8	-	CASSLGRSAEKRPYEQYF	TGTGCCAGCAGCTTAGGGAGGAGTGCGGAGAAGCGCCCCTACGAGCAGTACTTC
TRBD1	TRBJ2-6	TRBV7-3	-	CASSPGQGLGANVLTF	TGTGCCAGCAGCCCGGGACAGGGGCTTGGGGCCAACGTCCTGACTTTC
TRBD1	TRBJ2-1	TRBV2	few	CASSGDRASYNEQFF	TGTGCCAGCAGTGGGGACAGGGCCTCCTACAATGAGCAGTTCTTC
TRBD2	TRBJ2-1	TRBV2	-	CASTSGRWNEQFF	TGTGCCAGCACCAGCGGGAGGTGGAATGAGCAGTTCTTC
-	TRBJ2-7	TRBV6-5	-	CASRVDRSSTYEQYF	TGTGCCAGCAGGGTCGACAGGAGCTCAACCTACGAGCAGTACTTC
-	TRBJ2-1	TRBV7-6	-	CASSLGQINEQFF	TGTGCCAGCAGCTTAGGACAGATCAATGAGCAGTTCTTC
-	TRBJ1-1	TRBV2	-	CASSEADWANTEAFF	TGTGCCAGCAGTGAAGCGGATTGGGCGAACACTGAAGCTTTCTTT
TRBD1	TRBJ1-4	TRBV29-1	-	CSVAVRGWEKLFF	TGCAGCGTTGCAGTCAGGGGGTGGGAAAAACTGTTTTTT
TRBD1	TRBJ2-7	TRBV5-1	few	CASFTGTGSSYEQYF	TGCGCCAGCTTCACCGGGACAGGGAGTTCCTACGAGCAGTACTTC
TRBD1	TRBJ1-2	TRBV19	-	CATLGQGFKLGYTF	TGTGCCACCTTGGGACAGGGATTTAAACTGGGCTACACCTTC